The 11 T cell receptor beta chains listed next were all sequenced from one sample in a study of cytomegalovirus exposure and HLA in healthy donors. The PCR contained 60 Vbeta and 13 Jbeta primers. The assay was immunoSEQ multiplex PCR, and TCRdb's table has in-frame clones only and misses some. The sample shows 100,000 to 150,000 clones, about three quarters of them seen only once. Sequencing was performed on PBMCs. The receptors were gathered from a woman between 35 and 50 years old in good health and CMV-seronegative.

This clone came up a few times. The chain combines TRBV9 with TRBJ1-2, with D perhaps TRBD1 (5 bases). V gave up 0 bases and J gave up 6 bases, with 12 bases separating them. CDR1 and CDR2 from the germline V gene are SGDLS and YYNGEE. The CDR3 runs 14 residues. In nucleotides, the CDR3 is TGTGCCAGCAGCGTAGTTCAGGGTCAAGATGGCTACACCTTC. This codes for CASSVVQGQDGYTF.

The gene calls are TRBV28 and TRBJ1-5; D gene unclear. V shed 4 bases and J shed 6 bases, with 4 bases lying between them. The CDR3 is 11 amino acids. The germline CDR1 and CDR2 sequences are MDHEN and SYDVKM. CDR3 bases: TGTGCCAGCAGTTCTTTTCAGCCCCAGCATTTT. Its translation: CASSSFQPQHF.

V gene TRBV11-2 combines with J gene TRBJ1-1; D not certain. The CDR3 loop spans 12 amino acids. Trimming took 2 bases from V and 3 from J, leaving 4 bases between them. Looked up from germline, CDR1 is SGHAT and CDR2 is FQNNGV. The CDR3 region is CASSLSDTEAFF. The DNA of the CDR3 is TGTGCCAGCAGCTTATCGGACACTGAAGCTTTCTTT. The full variable domain, with the rest looked up from reference TRBV11-2 and TRBJ1-1, is EAGVAQSPRYKIIEKRQSVAFWCNPISGHATLYWYQQILGQGPKLLIQFQNNGVVDDSQLPKDRFSAERLKGVDSTLKIQPAKLEDSAVYLCASSLSDTEAFFGQGTRLTVV.

The chain employs TRBV10-3 and TRBJ2-7, with D maybe TRBD2 (6 bases). From germline, CDR1 is ENHRY and CDR2 SYGVKD. This CDR3 spans 12 amino acids. Trimming left V 6 bases short and J 4 bases short, with 10 bases between. CDR3 loop: CAIRKTSYEQYF. CDR3 nucleotides: TGTGCCATCAGGAAGACTAGTTACGAGCAGTACTTC.

In DNA form, the CDR3 reads TGCGCCAGCAGCTTGTGGCGGAGACCTAGCACAGATACGCAGTATTTT. This encodes CASSLWRRPSTDTQYF. The chain carries TRBV5-1 and TRBJ2-3; D call uncertain. This CDR3 has 16 amino acids. Per the germline V gene, CDR1 is SGHRS and CDR2 is YFSETQ. The germline V and J ends were trimmed by 1 base and 0 bases, with 12 bases remaining between them.

The rearrangement joins TRBV10-2 to TRBJ2-3, with a tentative D call TRBD1 (6 bases). V was trimmed by 3 bases and J by 5 bases, leaving 12 bases between them. The CDR3 has 14 residues. Germline CDR1 reads WSHSY; CDR2 reads SAAADI. The CDR3: CASSDGGSGDTQYF. The CDR3 DNA reads as TGCGCCAGCAGTGATGGGGGCTCGGGAGATACGCAGTATTTT.

The chain has TRBV5-5 and TRBJ1-1, with 7 bases identical to TRBD1. V was pared by 4 bases and J by 7 bases, with 7 bases of the junction left unmatched. Germline-derived CDR1 and CDR2 are SGHKS and YYEKEE (reference sequence). The CDR3 length is 13 residues. CDR3 amino acids: CASSKDRVGEAFF. DNA of the CDR3: TGTGCCAGCAGCAAAGACAGGGTTGGTGAAGCTTTCTTT.

The chain is built from TRBV7-9 and TRBJ1-1; TRBD1 matches at 11 bases. CDR3 size: 16 residues. With V trimmed by 5 bases and J by 5 bases, 10 bases remained unmatched. Germline assignment: CDR1 SEHNR and CDR2 FQNEAQ (reference sequence). DNA of the CDR3: TGTGCCAGCAGCCCAGGGACAGGGGGGGTGGAGACTGAAGCTTTCTTT. This gives the protein CASSPGTGGVETEAFF.

This sequence joins TRBV14 and TRBJ2-3; 9 bases align to TRBD1. Per germline, CDR1 SGHDN and CDR2 FVKESK. Trimming cost V 0 bases and J 4 bases; bases outside gene matches: 29. The CDR3 contains 24 residues. The CDR3 sequence is CASSQDGGDRAVSVGSSVSDTQYF. Written as DNA, the CDR3 is TGTGCCAGCAGCCAAGATGGGGGGGACAGGGCGGTGTCGGTGGGAAGTAGTGTTTCAGATACGCAGTATTTT.

The chain joins TRBV13 to TRBJ1-1; 7 positions match TRBD1. The CDR3 is 15 residues long. Germline loops: CDR1 PRHDT, CDR2 FYEKMQ (reference sequence). V gave up 0 bases and J gave up 2 bases; unmatched junction bases: 3. CDR3 residues: CASSLGGTVNTEAFF. The DNA of the CDR3 is TGTGCCAGCAGCTTAGGGGGGACAGTTAACACTGAAGCTTTCTTT.

J is TRBJ1-4 and V is TRBV7-9, with D perhaps matching TRBD1 (6 bases). This CDR3 contains 17 residues. Trimming stripped 2 bases from V and 0 bases from J, with 13 bases between. From germline, CDR1 is SEHNR and CDR2 FQNEAQ (reference sequence). The DNA for the CDR3 is TGTGCCAGCAGCTTAAGGGGGGGAGTAGCAACTAATGAAAAACTGTTTTTT. Encoded protein: CASSLRGGVATNEKLFF.